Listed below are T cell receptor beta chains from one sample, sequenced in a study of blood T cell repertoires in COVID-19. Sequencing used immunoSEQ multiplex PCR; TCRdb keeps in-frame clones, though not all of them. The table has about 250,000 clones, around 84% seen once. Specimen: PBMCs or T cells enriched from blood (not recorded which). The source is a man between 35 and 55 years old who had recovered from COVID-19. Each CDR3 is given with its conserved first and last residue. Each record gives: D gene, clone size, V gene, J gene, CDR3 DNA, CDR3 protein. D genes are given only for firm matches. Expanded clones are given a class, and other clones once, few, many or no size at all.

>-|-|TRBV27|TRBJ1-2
TGTGCCAGCAGTTTATCGTCCAGCTATGGCTACACCTTC
CASSLSSSYGYTF
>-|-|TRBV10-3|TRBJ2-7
TGTGCCGCCGGTGCTTTTTCAGGTCCCTACGAGCAGTACTTC
CAAGAFSGPYEQYF
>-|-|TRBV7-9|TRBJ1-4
TGTGCCAGCAGCTTACTGGAGAAACTGTTTTTT
CASSLLEKLFF
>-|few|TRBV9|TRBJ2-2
TGTGCCAGCAGCGCTTACAGGGAGCCCGGGGAGCTGTTTTTT
CASSAYREPGELFF
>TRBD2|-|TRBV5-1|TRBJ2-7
TGCGCCAGCAGCTCTTACGTTGGGACTAGCGGGCTGGGCGAGCAGTACTTC
CASSSYVGTSGLGEQYF
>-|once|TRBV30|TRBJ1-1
TGTGCCTGGAGTGTACAAGAAGCAGGGCCACCTGGGGACACTGAAGCTTTCTTT
CAWSVQEAGPPGDTEAFF
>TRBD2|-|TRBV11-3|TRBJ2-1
TGTGCCAGCAGCTTGGGACTAGCGGGACTTAATGAGCAGTTCTTC
CASSLGLAGLNEQFF
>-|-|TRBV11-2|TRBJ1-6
TGTGCCAGCAGCTATCAACAGGGAACCCTCCACTTT
CASSYQQGTLHF
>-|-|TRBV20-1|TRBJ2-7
TGCAGTGCTAGTGGTGGGGGCGAGGGTTCCTACGAGCAGTACTTC
CSASGGGEGSYEQYF
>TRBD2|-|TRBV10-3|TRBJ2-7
TGTGCCATCAGTCTCTCGGGGACTAGCGAGTCCTACGAGCAGTACTTC
CAISLSGTSESYEQYF
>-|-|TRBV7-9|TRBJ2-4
TGTGCCAGCAGCTTCCTCCGGGACATCAAAAACATTCAGTACTTC
CASSFLRDIKNIQYF
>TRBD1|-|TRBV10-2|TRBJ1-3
TGCGCCAGCAGTCCAGGGGGAGGAAACACCATATATTTT
CASSPGGGNTIYF
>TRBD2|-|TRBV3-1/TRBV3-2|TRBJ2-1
TGTGCCAGCAGCCAAGATCCCCGGCTAGCGGGAGTAAATGAGCAGTTCTTC
CASSQDPRLAGVNEQFF
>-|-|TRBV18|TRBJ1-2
TGTGCCAGCTCAGCCTCTCCTAGTGGCTACACCTTC
CASSASPSGYTF
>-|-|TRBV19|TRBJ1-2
TGTGCCAGTAGTAGGACAGAGACTAACTATGGCTACACCTTC
CASSRTETNYGYTF
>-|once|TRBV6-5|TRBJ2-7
TGTGCCGCAATAGACGTTTCCGGGTGGGTCGACGAGCAGTACTTC
CAAIDVSGWVDEQYF
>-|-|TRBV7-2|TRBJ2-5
TGTGCCAGCAGCTTAGCGATCGCAGGGCAGGAGACCCAGTACTTC
CASSLAIAGQETQYF
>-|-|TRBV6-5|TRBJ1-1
TGTGCCAGCAGTTACTCCCCGGGGATGAACACTGAAGCTTTCTTT
CASSYSPGMNTEAFF
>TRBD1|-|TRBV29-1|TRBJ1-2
TGCAGCGCCGCGCCCGGCCAGGGGGTTAACTATGGCTACACCTTC
CSAAPGQGVNYGYTF
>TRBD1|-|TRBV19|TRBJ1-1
TGTGCCAGTAACCGCCGGGACAGAGATAACACTGAAGCTTTCTTT
CASNRRDRDNTEAFF
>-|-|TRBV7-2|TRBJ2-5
TGTGCCAGCAGCCTCGCGAGGACAGTCCTTCAAGAGACCCAGTACTTC
CASSLARTVLQETQYF
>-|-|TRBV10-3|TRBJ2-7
TGTGCCATCAGTGTGCGCGGCAAAGACGAGCAGTACTTC
CAISVRGKDEQYF
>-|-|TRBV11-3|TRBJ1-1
TGTGCCAGCAGCTTATCGGGGTACACTGAAGCTTTCTTT
CASSLSGYTEAFF
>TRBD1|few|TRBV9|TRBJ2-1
TGTGCCAGCAGCGTAGGAAGTTTGGACAGGGGTATTGAGCAGTTCTTC
CASSVGSLDRGIEQFF
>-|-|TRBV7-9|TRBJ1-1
TGTGCCAGCCAGTGGGACAAGAACACTGAAGCTTTCTTT
CASQWDKNTEAFF
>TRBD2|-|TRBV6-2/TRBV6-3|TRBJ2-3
TGTGCCAGCAGTTACTCGACGTCCCTAGCGGACACAGATACGCAGTATTTT
CASSYSTSLADTDTQYF
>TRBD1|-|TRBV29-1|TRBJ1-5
TGCAGCGTTACAGGGGTGGGGGGCAATCAGCCCCAGCATTTT
CSVTGVGGNQPQHF
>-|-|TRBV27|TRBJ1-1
TGTGCCAGCAGGCGGGGGGACACTGAAGCTTTCTTT
CASRRGDTEAFF
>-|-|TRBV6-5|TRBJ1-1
TGTACCGTAGGTCGGAGTCACACTGAAGCTTTCTTT
CTVGRSHTEAFF
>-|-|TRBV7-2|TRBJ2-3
TGTGCCAGCAGCTTAGAAACTAGCTCCCCGGCTACGCAGTATTTT
CASSLETSSPATQYF
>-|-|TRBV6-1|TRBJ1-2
TGTGCCAGCAGTGAGCCCCAAAGACAGTATGGCTACACCTTC
CASSEPQRQYGYTF
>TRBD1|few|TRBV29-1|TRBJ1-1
TGCAGCGTTGAAGGAATCAGGGGGCGGGGAGCTTTCTTT
CSVEGIRGRGAFF
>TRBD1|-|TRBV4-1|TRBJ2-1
TGCGCCAGCAGCCAAGAGGGGACAGGGAGGCTCAGGGACAATGAGCAGTTCTTC
CASSQEGTGRLRDNEQFF
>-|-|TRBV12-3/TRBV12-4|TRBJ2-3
TGTGCCAGCAGTTCTCCGGGTACGCAGTATTTT
CASSSPGTQYF
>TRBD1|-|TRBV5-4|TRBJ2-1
TGTGCCAGCAGCGGGCCACAGGGGGTCTACAATGAGCAGTTCTTC
CASSGPQGVYNEQFF
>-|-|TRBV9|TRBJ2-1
TGTGCCAGCAGCCCCCTAGCGCGATACAATGAGCAGTTCTTC
CASSPLARYNEQFF
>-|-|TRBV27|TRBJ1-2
TGTGCCAGCAGCCCAGGACTCATTAACTATGGCTACACCTTC
CASSPGLINYGYTF
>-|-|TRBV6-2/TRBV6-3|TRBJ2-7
TGTGCCAGCAGTTTGGGACTCTACTACGAGCAGTACTTC
CASSLGLYYEQYF
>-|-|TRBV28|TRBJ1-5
TGTGCCAGCAGTTACCCGACTGACTATAGCAATCAGCCCCAGCATTTT
CASSYPTDYSNQPQHF
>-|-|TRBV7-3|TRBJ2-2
TGTGCCAGCAGCTACCGGGACTCACACACCGGGGAGCTGTTTTTT
CASSYRDSHTGELFF
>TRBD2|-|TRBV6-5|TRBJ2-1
TGTGCCAGCACCCCAGGACTAGCGGGGGTAAGTGAGCAGTTCTTC
CASTPGLAGVSEQFF
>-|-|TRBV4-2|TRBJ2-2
TGTGCCAGCAGCCAAGATCGCTCCAAAACGGGTACCGGGGAGCTGTTTTTT
CASSQDRSKTGTGELFF
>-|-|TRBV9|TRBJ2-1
TGTGCCAGCAGTGCGGGGCTTCCTAACAATGAGCAGTTCTTC
CASSAGLPNNEQFF
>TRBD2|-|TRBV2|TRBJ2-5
TGTGCCAGCAGTGAATTCCAGCGGGGTCGAGAGACCCAGTACTTC
CASSEFQRGRETQYF
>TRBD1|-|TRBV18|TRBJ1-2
TGTGCCAGCTCATCAGGGACAGGGGGCGGTGGCTACACCTTC
CASSSGTGGGGYTF
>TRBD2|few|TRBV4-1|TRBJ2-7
TGCGCCAGCAGCCAACCCCGCCTTGCCGGGACTAGCGGGAGAGGGCAGTACTTC
CASSQPRLAGTSGRGQYF